This entry is about one T cell receptor (beta chain). Antigen specificity is unknown. The entry originates in a study of shared clonotypes between healthy human individuals. Here immunoSEQ multiplex PCR was the method, and the copy in TCRdb shows in-frame clones only, minus some. The sample shows about 1.5 million clones, around 98% of them seen only once. Study-wide points: Sharing across a handful of donors was seen in 4% to 5.5% of naive CD4 clonotypes.

The ends were cut back, 2 bases at V and 8 bases at J, with 6 bases in the middle. Germline CDR1 and CDR2: SNHLY and FYNNEI. The CDR3 has 12 residues. This sequence joins TRBV2 and TRBJ1-4; no reliable D call. The sequence came from a man aged 25 to 45 in good health. Sequencing used naive CD4+ T cells sorted from blood. Subset denoted: CD45RA+ positively selected. CDR3 amino acids: CASSETVEKLFF. CDR3 in DNA: TGTGCCAGCAGTGAAACCGTCGAAAAACTGTTTTTT.